This T cell receptor (beta chain) is from a study of shared clonotypes between healthy human individuals. On the study more broadly: Each donor contributed plates that comprised three CD4 naive, three CD4 memory, two CD8 naive and one CD8 memory.

Remarks on this clone: Its antigen is currently unknown. Other DNA sequences from this sample encode an identical CDR3 as well.

The CDR3 totals 15 residues. V shed 0 bases and J shed 2 bases, with 11 bases lying between them. CDR1 is SGHRS and CDR2 is YFSETQ in the germline V gene. Methods used by the authors: Filtering differed because ImmunoSEQ produced junction-only sequences that carried no quality scores. Sequenced by immunoSEQ multiplex PCR; TCRdb stores in-frame clones only, minus some. Clone size and V and J calls were adopted from that table, with D and trimming inferred from the DNA. Counted here are 1,400,000 or so clones, just under 99% occurring once; the ten biggest clones make up roughly 0.36%. Findings and limits, study-wide: On the whole, naive subsets had larger estimated richness than memory subsets had.

Sequencing was performed on naive CD4+ T cells sorted from blood. Subset: CD45RA+ positively selected. This receptor was taken from a man aged 30 to 39 in good health. The chain uses TRBV5-1 and TRBJ2-5, with TRBD2 as a possible D gene (6 bases). The CDR3 sequence: CASSLAVGGQETQYF. The CDR3 DNA reads as TGCGCCAGCAGCTTGGCCGTCGGGGGTCAAGAGACCCAGTACTTC. Full variable domain (outside the CDR3, taken from reference TRBV5-1 and TRBJ2-5): KAGVTQTPRYLIKTRGQQVTLSCSPISGHRSVSWYQQTPGQGLQFLFEYFSETQRNKGNFPGRFSGRQFSNSRSEMNVSTLELGDSALYLCASSLAVGGQETQYFGPGTRLLVL.